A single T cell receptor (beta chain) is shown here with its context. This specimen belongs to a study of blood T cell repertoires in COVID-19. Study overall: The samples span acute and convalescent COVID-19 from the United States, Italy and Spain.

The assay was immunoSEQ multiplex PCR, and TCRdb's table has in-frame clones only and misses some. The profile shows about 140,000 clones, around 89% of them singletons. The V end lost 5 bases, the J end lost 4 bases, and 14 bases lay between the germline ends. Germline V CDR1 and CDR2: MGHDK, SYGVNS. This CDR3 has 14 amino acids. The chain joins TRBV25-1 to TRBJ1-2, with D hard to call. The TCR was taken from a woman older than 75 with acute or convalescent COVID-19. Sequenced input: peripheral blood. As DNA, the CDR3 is TGTGCCAGCAGTTTAGACACAAAGGTCTATGGCTACACCTTC. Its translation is CASSLDTKVYGYTF.